In its sample, the clone carrying this T cell receptor beta chain was seen a few times. This sample was included in a study of graft-versus-host responses after intestinal transplantation. Data came from immunoSEQ multiplex PCR; TCRdb stores just in-frame clones and leaves some out. The sample lists some 10,000 clones; just under 30% were seen once. Irradiated, violet-dye-labeled stimulator cells, 200,000 in number, were plated with 200,000 CFSE-labeled responder cells. This material consisted of alloreactive CD4+ T cells from a mixed lymphocyte reaction culture, taken before intestinal transplant. The subset denotes: CFSE-low proliferating T cells sorted from roughly six-day pre-transplant mixed lymphocyte reaction (GvH or HvG direction). The clonotype originates from a human patient who received an intestinal transplant.

The CDR3 protein is CASSVEGGVGYEQYF. The CDR3, as DNA: TGTGCCAGCAGCGTAGAGGGGGGAGTCGGGTACGAGCAGTACTTC. The chain uses TRBV9 and TRBJ2-7; D may correspond to TRBD1 or TRBD2 (6 bases each). Per germline, CDR1 SGDLS and CDR2 YYNGEE. The CDR3 runs to 15 residues. V lost 0 bases and J 4 bases, leaving 14 bases between the germline ends.